The 17 T cell receptor beta chains reported below all come from one sample, sequenced in a study of T-cell memory formation after mild COVID-19. MiXCR, run by TCRdb on the 5' RACE reads, gives a single entry per CDR3 protein. This table holds 250,000 to 300,000 distinct CDR3 sequences, 18% found once. Specimen: PBMCs or a T cell subset sorted from them (not recorded which). These receptors originate from a young man who had mild COVID-19 (a few samples of this study predate the infection). Cell type and time point are not known.

The rearrangement uses TRBV5-6 and TRBJ1-1; the D is unclear. Germline-derived CDR1 and CDR2 are SGHDT and YYEEEE. The CDR3 has 13 amino acids. Trimming stripped 2 bases from V and 7 bases from J, with 12 bases between. The CDR3 nucleotides read TGTGCCAGCAGCTTCCAGGCGAGACATGAAGCTTTCTTT. As protein: CASSFQARHEAFF.

The rearrangement uses TRBV20-1 and TRBJ2-5; 7 positions match TRBD1. This CDR3 is 14 amino acids long. After removal of 5 bases from V and 3 bases from J, the junction contained 9 bases not matched to a gene. The germline gives CDR1 DFQATT, CDR2 SNEGSKA (reference sequence). In nucleotides, the CDR3 is TGCAGTGCTTCTTCCCGAGGGGGCAAAGAGACCCAGTACTTC. The encoded protein is CSASSRGGKETQYF.

This clonotype appeared a few times. V and J are TRBV7-2 and TRBJ1-1; 7 bases fit TRBD1. CDR3 length: 14 amino acids. The J segment lost 4 bases and the V segment lost 1 base, leaving 3 bases of the junction unmatched. Germline-derived CDR1 and CDR2 are SGHTA and FQGNSA. The CDR3 DNA sequence: TGTGCCAGCAGCTTAGGGGGGACAGTCACTGAAGCTTTCTTT. Its translation: CASSLGGTVTEAFF. The whole variable domain, filled in from reference TRBV7-2 and TRBJ1-1, reads GAGVSQSPSNKVTEKGKDVELRCDPISGHTALYWYRQSLGQGLEFLIYFQGNSAPDKSGLPSDRFSAERTGGSVSTLTIQRTQQEDSAVYLCASSLGGTVTEAFFGQGTRLTVV.

This clonotype was detected a few times. The chain carries TRBV7-6 and TRBJ2-5; 8 bases match TRBD2. Germline lookup yields CDR1 SGHVS and CDR2 FNYEAQ. This CDR3 is built from 16 residues. Germline trimming cut 6 bases from V and 4 bases from J; bases unmatched to any gene: 13. CDR3 amino acids: CASSGRGVTEGETQYF. The CDR3 DNA sequence: TGTGCCAGCAGTGGGCGGGGGGTCACGGAGGGAGAGACCCAGTACTTC. The full variable domain, its missing parts supplied by reference TRBV7-6 and TRBJ2-5, is GAGVSQSPRYKVTKRGQDVALRCDPISGHVSLYWYRQALGQGPEFLTYFNYEAQQDKSGLPNDRFSAERPEGSISTLTIQRTEQRDSAMYRCASSGRGVTEGETQYFGPGTRLLVL.

V is TRBV12-3 or TRBV12-4 and J is TRBJ2-6, with 7 bases identical to TRBD1. This CDR3 contains 15 residues. With 4 bases clipped from V and 2 bases from J, the junction kept 2 bases outside the gene matches. CDR3 DNA sequence: TGTGCCAGCAGTTCAGGGGGTACTGGGGCCAACGTCCTGACTTTC. This sequence encodes CASSSGGTGANVLTF.

CDR3 sequence (DNA): TGTGCCAGCAGCACACAAGTGGAGGGGTTGGGCTATGGCTACACCTTC. Protein sequence: CASSTQVEGLGYGYTF. This chain links TRBV7-9 with TRBJ1-2; D may be TRBD1 (5 bases). The length of the CDR3 is 16 residues. V lost 5 bases and J lost 4, with 20 bases in between. Germline V lookup: CDR1 SEHNR, CDR2 FQNEAQ (reference sequence).

The rearrangement joins TRBV10-3 to TRBJ2-3; no clear D. The germline V and J ends were trimmed by 2 bases and 4 bases, with 7 bases remaining between them. This CDR3 contains 13 residues. The germline CDR1 and CDR2 sequences are ENHRY and SYGVKD. CDR3 DNA sequence: TGTGCCATCAGTGAGCTCCCCCCAGATACGCAGTATTTT. This codes for CAISELPPDTQYF.

This clonotype has more than one count but fewer than ten. The chain carries TRBV6-5 and TRBJ2-2, with 7 nucleotides matching TRBD1. Germline lookup yields CDR1 MNHEY and CDR2 SVGAGI. This CDR3 has 14 amino acids. The V and J ends lost 2 bases and 4 bases, in that order; junction bases with no gene match: 1. The CDR3 region is CASSYRQGTGELFF. DNA of the CDR3: TGTGCCAGCAGTTACCGACAGGGCACCGGGGAGCTGTTTTTT.

This clonotype has only a few counts. The rearrangement links TRBV7-9 to TRBJ1-6; weak D call: TRBD1 (5 bases). This CDR3 region has 11 residues. V shed 11 bases and J shed 10 bases, with 12 bases lying between them. Germline V lookup: CDR1 SEHNR, CDR2 FQNEAQ (reference sequence). CDR3 in DNA: TGTGCCCCAGGGACGGACTCACCCCTCCACTTT. It yields the protein CAPGTDSPLHF. Variable domain in full (rest from reference TRBV7-9 and TRBJ1-6): DTGVSQNPRHKITKRGQNVTFRCDPISEHNRLYWYRQTLGQGPEFLTYFQNEAQLEKSRLLSDRFSAERPKGSFSTLEIQRTEQGDSAMYLCAPGTDSPLHFGNGTRLTVT.

In its sample, this clonotype was seen a few times. V and J are TRBV6-2 or TRBV6-3 and TRBJ2-7; D is uncertain. CDR3 length: 13 amino acids. V was trimmed by 7 bases and J by 1 base, leaving 11 bases between them. CDR1 MNHEY and CDR2 SVGEGT come from the germline V gene. CDR3 nucleotides: TGTGCCAGCACAAGACATGGGTCCTACGAGCAGTACTTC. Translated, it gives CASTRHGSYEQYF.

This clonotype was picked up many times. CDR3 loop: CASSREGGQETQYF. In DNA form, the CDR3 reads TGTGCCAGCAGCCGCGAGGGGGGCCAAGAGACCCAGTACTTC. The chain links TRBV4-2 to TRBJ2-5, with D tentatively TRBD1 or TRBD2 (6 bases each). V lost 4 bases and J 1 base, leaving 10 bases between the germline ends. Germline CDR1 reads LGHNA; CDR2 reads YNFKEQ. This CDR3 spans 14 amino acids.

This clonotype was picked up many times. The chain has TRBV7-2 and TRBJ2-3; no definite D call. CDR3 length: 11 amino acids. Between the trimmed V and J ends, which lost 4 bases and 3 bases, there was a span of 2 bases. CDR1 is SGHTA and CDR2 is FQGNSA in the germline V gene. CDR3 in amino acids: CASSWTDTQYF. The CDR3 DNA reads as TGTGCCAGCAGCTGGACAGATACGCAGTATTTT. Combining the CDR3 with reference TRBV7-2 and TRBJ2-3 gives the whole variable domain GAGVSQSPSNKVTEKGKDVELRCDPISGHTALYWYRQSLGQGLEFLIYFQGNSAPDKSGLPSDRFSAERTGGSVSTLTIQRTQQEDSAVYLCASSWTDTQYFGPGTRLTVL.

This clonotype has a handful of counts. The chain links TRBV4-1 to TRBJ1-2; the match to TRBD1 covers 8 bases. This CDR3 is 14 amino acids long. The V gene's germline CDR1 is MGHRA and CDR2 YSYEKL. Trimming removed 3 bases from V and 5 bases from J; junction bases left unmatched: 5. The CDR3 sequence: CASSQTRQGYGYTF. In DNA, the CDR3 is TGCGCCAGCAGCCAGACAAGACAGGGGTATGGCTACACCTTC.

This clonotype was seen ten or more times. The chain couples TRBV10-3 to TRBJ2-7; no firm D call. The CDR3 contains 14 residues. Germline assignment: CDR1 ENHRY and CDR2 SYGVKD. V was trimmed by 11 bases and J by 2 bases, leaving 19 bases between them. The CDR3 here is CAARSQVGPYEQYF. The CDR3 bases are TGTGCCGCACGATCCCAAGTGGGTCCCTACGAGCAGTACTTC.

This chain links TRBV11-2 with TRBJ1-1; D call uncertain. The V end was cut by 10 bases, the J end by 3 bases, with 15 bases between. Germline CDR1 SGHAT, CDR2 FQNNGV. This CDR3 is built from 13 residues. The DNA of the CDR3 is TGTGCCACGATGGGGTGGGAGGACACTGAAGCTTTCTTT. Its translation is CATMGWEDTEAFF.

The table lists this clonotype with a few counts. This chain links TRBV4-2 with TRBJ1-2; no reliable D call. The CDR3 consists of 14 residues. V dropped 4 bases and J dropped 1 base, with 10 bases sitting between them. The germline CDR1 and CDR2 sequences are LGHNA and YNFKEQ. This CDR3 is CASSPRTDNYGYTF. CDR3 DNA: TGTGCCAGCAGCCCTCGGACCGATAACTATGGCTACACCTTC.

The table lists this clonotype with a few counts. V gene TRBV7-6 combines with J gene TRBJ2-1, with TRBD2 matching 10 bases. The junction had 5 bases not matched to a gene; V was cut back by 5 bases and J by 4 bases. The CDR3 is made up of 15 amino acids. Germline V lookup: CDR1 SGHVS, CDR2 FNYEAQ. The CDR3 spells CASSLSGGEYNEQFF. The CDR3 DNA is TGTGCCAGCAGCCTAAGCGGGGGGGAATACAATGAGCAGTTCTTC.